The sample holds one count of the clone carrying this T cell receptor beta chain. Germline V gene sequence: CDR1 SGHNT, CDR2 YENEEA. The J segment lost 0 bases and the V segment lost 5 bases, leaving 4 bases of the junction unmatched. This CDR3 region has 18 residues. These data belong to a study of blood T cell repertoires in COVID-19. As handled by the study authors: Researchers report that nucleated cell counts were estimated from reference gene primer amplification. The method was immunoSEQ multiplex PCR; TCRdb's version includes in-frame clones alone and lacks a portion of them. That table is the source of V, J and clone size, and D and trimming were worked out from the DNA. Of 99,000 or so clones listed, 75% to 85% are singletons.

J is TRBJ2-2 and V is TRBV11-3, with TRBD2 matching over 15 bases. This TCR was recovered from a man aged 60-69 years with acute or convalescent COVID-19. Sequenced material: peripheral blood. CDR3 bases: TGTGCCAGCAGCCTGGGACTAGCGGGGGGAACGAACACCGGGGAGCTGTTTTTT. Its translation: CASSLGLAGGTNTGELFF. Supplemented by reference TRBV11-3 and TRBJ2-2, the full variable domain reads EAGVVQSPRYKIIEKKQPVAFWCNPISGHNTLYWYLQNLGQGPELLIRYENEEAVDDSQLPKDRFSAERLKGVDSTLKIQPAELGDSAVYLCASSLGLAGGTNTGELFFGEGSRLTVL.